This entry lists 24 T cell receptor beta chains sequenced from one sample in a study of T cells in tuberculosis. The protocol was immunoSEQ multiplex PCR, while the TCRdb copy is restricted to in-frame clones and leaves out a portion. The sample holds 25,000 or so clones, around 91% seen once. The source material was PBMCs. The receptors derive from a donor aged 10-35 years with latent tuberculosis or without tuberculosis infection.

This chain joins TRBV7-2 and TRBJ1-5, with D uncertain. Germline V gene data show CDR1 as SGHTA and CDR2 as FQGNSA. Trimming removed 5 bases at V and 0 bases at J, with 11 bases between. CDR3 length: 15 residues. CDR3 sequence: CASSPSMISNQPQHF. The CDR3 nucleotides read TGTGCCAGCAGCCCCAGTATGATTAGCAATCAGCCCCAGCATTTT.

J is TRBJ2-1 and V is TRBV5-1; D ambiguous. The germline CDR1 and CDR2 sequences are SGHRS and YFSETQ. V lost 2 bases, J lost 7 bases, and 7 bases lay in between. The CDR3 contains 12 residues. The CDR3 sequence: CASSFSWNEQFF. The CDR3 coding sequence is TGCGCCAGCAGCTTTAGTTGGAATGAGCAGTTCTTC.

This chain connects TRBV5-8 to TRBJ2-5; D perhaps matches TRBD1 (6 bases). CDR1 is SGHTS, CDR2 YDEGEE, per germline. CDR3 length: 16 residues. V was cut by 3 bases and J by 5 bases, with 20 bases left in between. CDR3 loop: CASSSQGITGFETQYF. The CDR3 coding sequence is TGTGCCAGCAGCTCGCAGGGGATAACAGGGTTTGAGACCCAGTACTTC.

This sequence joins TRBV4-3 and TRBJ1-2; a possible D gene is TRBD1 (6 bases). The CDR3 sequence is 14 residues long. In germline, CDR1 is LGHNA, CDR2 YSLEER. V was clipped by 2 bases and J by 8 bases, with 15 bases between them. CDR3 coding DNA: TGCGCCAGCAGCCAACCCGGACAGCCCCACGGCTACACCTTC. It codes for CASSQPGQPHGYTF.

This chain uses TRBV5-1 with TRBJ1-2, with TRBD1 identical over 7 bases. The trim removed 0 bases at V and 2 bases at J, leaving 7 bases unmatched. Germline V CDR1 and CDR2: SGHRS, YFSETQ. The CDR3 contains 16 residues. CDR3 nucleotide sequence: TGCGCCAGCAGCTTGGGACAGGGAACCCTAAACTATGGCTACACCTTC. Translation: CASSLGQGTLNYGYTF.

The gene calls are TRBV19 and TRBJ2-7; D remains unclear. Germline-derived CDR1 and CDR2 are LNHDA and SQIVND (reference sequence). V dropped 4 bases and J dropped 7 bases, with 17 bases sitting between them. This CDR3 is 14 amino acids long. Written as DNA, the CDR3 is TGTGCCAGTAGTAGAGACGTGAAGGAGAGAGAGCAGTACTTC. It translates to CASSRDVKEREQYF. The full variable domain, in which reference TRBV19 and TRBJ2-7 provide the parts outside the CDR3, is DGGITQSPKYLFRKEGQNVTLSCEQNLNHDAMYWYRQDPGQGLRLIYYSQIVNDFQKGDIAEGYSVSREKKESFPLTVTSAQKNPTAFYLCASSRDVKEREQYFGPGTRLTVT.

The V call is TRBV29-1, the J call TRBJ1-3; D not resolved. Per the germline V gene, CDR1 is SQVTM and CDR2 is ANQGSEA. The CDR3 length is 14 residues. Trimming removed 7 bases from V and 4 bases from J, with 17 bases in between. CDR3 amino acids: CSASGGLGGNTIYF. The CDR3 DNA follows: TGCAGCGCGTCGGGTGGGTTAGGAGGAAACACCATATATTTT.

The rearrangement links TRBV21-1 to TRBJ1-5; the table's D call TRBD1 went unverified against the DNA. TRBV21-1 is classified as a pseudogene. The CDR3 length is 17 residues. The CDR3, as DNA: TGTGCCAGCAGCAAAGCCTTAGGACAGTATAGCAATCAGCCCCAGCATTTT. Its translation is CASSKALGQYSNQPQHF.

This clone was counted only a few times. This sequence joins TRBV9 and TRBJ1-2; D perhaps matches TRBD1 (6 bases). Germline assignment: CDR1 SGDLS and CDR2 YYNGEE. Trimming left V 0 bases short and J 4 bases short, with 13 bases between. CDR3 length equals 15 residues. The CDR3, as DNA: TGTGCCAGCAGCGTAGCGACAGGCCTTACCTATGGCTACACCTTC. It translates to CASSVATGLTYGYTF.

V is TRBV19 and J is TRBJ1-1, with TRBD1 matching 7 bases. With V trimmed by 5 bases and J by 7 bases, 4 bases remained unmatched. The CDR3 totals 12 residues. Germline values: CDR1 LNHDA, CDR2 SQIVND (reference sequence). CDR3: CASSPTGIEAFF. DNA for the CDR3: TGTGCCAGTAGTCCGACAGGGATTGAAGCTTTCTTT.

This clone was seen just once. J is TRBJ2-3 and V is TRBV6-5; TRBD2 might be the D (5 bases). The CDR3 spans 15 residues. V shed 5 bases and J shed 0 bases, with 12 bases lying between them. Germline values: CDR1 MNHEY, CDR2 SVGAGI. This chain's CDR3 is CASSALRVSTDTQYF. CDR3 nucleotides: TGTGCCAGCAGTGCCCTGCGGGTGAGCACAGATACGCAGTATTTT.

The rearrangement uses TRBV25-1 and TRBJ2-7; 11 bases align to TRBD1. The CDR3 loop spans 13 amino acids. Germline values: CDR1 MGHDK, CDR2 SYGVNS. Germline trimming cut 5 bases from V and 7 bases from J; bases unmatched to any gene: 4. The CDR3 spells CASSKGQGGEQYF. As DNA, the CDR3 is TGTGCCAGCAGTAAGGGACAGGGGGGGGAGCAGTACTTC.

Only one count was recorded for this clone. The chain joins TRBV6-5 to TRBJ2-1; 10 bases match TRBD1. This CDR3 has 15 residues. Germline-derived CDR1 and CDR2 are MNHEY and SVGAGI. J was trimmed by 5 bases and V by 2 bases; bases with no gene match: 3. DNA of the CDR3: TGTGCCAGCAGTTACGTGGGACAGGGGAACAATGAGCAGTTCTTC. It specifies CASSYVGQGNNEQFF.

J is TRBJ2-7 and V is TRBV27; 9 nucleotides agree with TRBD2. The CDR3 consists of 14 residues. Germline values: CDR1 MNHEY, CDR2 SMNVEV (reference sequence). V lost 0 bases, J lost 7 bases, and 4 bases stayed unmatched. This chain's CDR3 is CASSLSRGGGEQYF. CDR3 in DNA: TGTGCCAGCAGTTTATCGCGCGGGGGGGGAGAGCAGTACTTC.

The rearrangement links TRBV4-1 to TRBJ1-1; 8 bases map to TRBD1. This CDR3 has 15 residues. Per germline, CDR1 MGHRA and CDR2 YSYEKL. The ends lost 2 bases at V and 2 bases at J; junction bases unmatched: 4. The CDR3 sequence is CASSQQGAGNTEAFF. CDR3 DNA: TGCGCCAGCAGCCAACAGGGGGCGGGTAACACTGAAGCTTTCTTT.

The rearrangement uses TRBV5-6 and TRBJ2-2; D gene unclear. The germline gives CDR1 SGHDT, CDR2 YYEEEE. The CDR3 contains 14 residues. Trimming cost V 4 bases and J 4 bases, with 11 bases left between them. CDR3 bases: TGTGCCAGCAGCCCAAACCTGCGCACCGGGGAGCTGTTTTTT. It yields the protein CASSPNLRTGELFF. The entire variable domain, with the rest obtained from reference TRBV5-6 and TRBJ2-2, is as follows: DAGVTQSPTHLIKTRGQQVTLRCSPKSGHDTVSWYQQALGQGPQFIFQYYEEEERQRGNFPDRFSGHQFPNYSSELNVNALLLGDSALYLCASSPNLRTGELFFGEGSRLTVL.

CDR3 sequence reads: CASSQPVAGGLSRRAYEQYF. The CDR3 DNA reads as TGCGCCAGCAGCCAGCCGGTAGCGGGGGGGCTTTCGAGGAGGGCCTACGAGCAGTACTTC. This chain uses TRBV4-1 with TRBJ2-7; 11 bases fit TRBD2. CDR1 and CDR2 (germline): MGHRA, YSYEKL. This CDR3 region has 20 residues. V dropped 3 bases and J dropped 2; count of bases not matched to a gene: 18.

A few counts support this clone. The CDR3 DNA reads as TGTGCCATCAGTGAGTTATCCTACGAGCAGTACTTC. Its protein product is CAISELSYEQYF. V gene TRBV10-3 combines with J gene TRBJ2-7, with D uncertain. Germline V gene data show CDR1 as ENHRY and CDR2 as SYGVKD. Trimming removed 1 base from V and 1 base from J, with 2 bases in between. This CDR3 region has 12 residues.

J is TRBJ2-1 and V is TRBV9; 8 bases are a match to TRBD2. V shed 0 bases, J shed 0 bases, and the junction held 5 bases outside the gene matches. This CDR3 region has 17 residues. In germline, CDR1 is SGDLS, CDR2 YYNGEE. CDR3 bases: TGTGCCAGCAGCGTAGGCGGGGGGTCCCCCTCCTACAATGAGCAGTTCTTC. It translates to CASSVGGGSPSYNEQFF.

The J gene is TRBJ2-7, the V gene TRBV15, with 8 bases that match TRBD2. From germline, CDR1 is LNHNV and CDR2 YYDKDF (reference sequence). This CDR3 comprises 14 residues. The junction had 9 bases not matched to a gene; V was cut back by 8 bases and J by 3 bases. CDR3: CATSDGSGDYEQYF. In nucleotides, the CDR3 is TGTGCCACCTCCGATGGTAGCGGGGACTACGAGCAGTACTTC. The complete variable domain, with remaining parts taken from reference TRBV15 and TRBJ2-7, reads DAMVIQNPRYQVTQFGKPVTLSCSQTLNHNVMYWYQQKSSQAPKLLFHYYDKDFNNEADTPDNFQSRRPNTSFCFLDIRSPGLGDTAMYLCATSDGSGDYEQYFGPGTRLTVT.

The chain couples TRBV28 to TRBJ1-1; 7 bases are a match to TRBD1. V lost 2 bases to trimming and J lost 13 bases; unmatched junction nucleotides: 10. The CDR3 consists of 13 residues. Germline V gene data show CDR1 as MDHEN and CDR2 as SYDVKM. The CDR3 sequence is CASSLPLQGFYFF. The CDR3 coding sequence is TGTGCCAGCAGTTTACCCCTACAGGGGTTTTATTTCTTT.

The V and J genes are TRBV5-1 and TRBJ2-1; 12 bases fit TRBD2. CDR3 length equals 18 residues. CDR1 SGHRS and CDR2 YFSETQ come from the germline V gene. Trimming removed 3 bases from V and 4 bases from J; junction bases left unmatched: 11. The CDR3 loop is CASSSKLAGGKGYNEQFF. The CDR3, as DNA: TGCGCCAGCAGCTCGAAACTAGCGGGGGGTAAGGGATACAATGAGCAGTTCTTC.

The V call is TRBV6-5, the J call TRBJ2-5; 7 bases line up with TRBD2. Germline CDR1 and CDR2: MNHEY and SVGAGI. J gave up 6 bases and V 6 bases, and 10 bases lay outside the gene matches. This CDR3 has 14 residues. This CDR3 reads CASSQSGVGKTQYF. The CDR3 nucleotides read TGTGCCAGCAGCCAGAGCGGGGTTGGGAAGACCCAGTACTTC.

The chain links TRBV29-1 to TRBJ2-7; a possible D gene is TRBD1 (6 bases). The CDR3 is made up of 14 amino acids. Germline V gene data show CDR1 as SQVTM and CDR2 as ANQGSEA. Trimming removed 5 bases at V and 2 bases at J, with 16 bases between. The CDR3 DNA sequence: TGCAGCGTTCAGGGGCAAACGAGGACCTACGAGCAGTACTTC. Translation: CSVQGQTRTYEQYF.